Listed below are T cell receptor beta chains from one sample, sequenced in a study of cytomegalovirus exposure and HLA in healthy donors. Measured with immunoSEQ multiplex PCR; TCRdb has only the in-frame clones, and not every one. The sample has around 150,000 clones; around 78% are singletons. The specimen was PBMCs. The receptors here all came from a woman in her 40s in good health and CMV-seronegative. The CDR3 runs from the conserved cysteine through the conserved F or W. D genes are given only for firm matches. Clone size is stated in some rows and not others, as once, few, many or a class when expanded.

>TRBV5-1|TRBJ2-6|TRBD1|NA
CASTSKEGQALSGANVLTF
TGCGCCAGCACAAGCAAGGAGGGACAGGCTCTTTCTGGGGCCAACGTCCTGACTTTC
>TRBV15|TRBJ2-7|NA|once
CATSRDTQTASKGYEQYF
TGTGCCACCAGCAGAGACACCCAGACAGCCTCTAAGGGTTACGAGCAGTACTTC
>TRBV6-4|TRBJ2-5|NA|few
CASSQERGETQYF
TGTGCCAGCAGTCAGGAAAGGGGAGAGACCCAGTACTTC
>TRBV9|TRBJ2-2|TRBD2|NA
CASTAGLENTGELFF
TGTGCCAGCACCGCGGGACTAGAGAACACCGGGGAGCTGTTTTTT
>TRBV7-2|TRBJ2-1|TRBD2|NA
CASSLEVGRASEQFF
TGTGCCAGCAGCTTAGAGGTCGGGAGGGCTAGTGAGCAGTTCTTC
>TRBV9|TRBJ2-1|TRBD2|NA
CASSVVTLAGGNEQFF
TGTGCCAGCAGCGTAGTTACCCTAGCGGGAGGGAATGAGCAGTTCTTC
>TRBV19|TRBJ2-2|TRBD2|few
CASRLIAGSAGELFF
TGTGCCAGTAGGCTAATAGCGGGAAGCGCCGGGGAGCTGTTTTTT
>TRBV9|TRBJ1-2|NA|once
CASSVLSGGYGYTF
TGTGCCAGCAGCGTGCTGTCGGGGGGCTATGGCTACACCTTC
>TRBV10-3|TRBJ2-7|NA|NA
CATSLGGGKNEQYF
TGTGCCACCAGTTTGGGGGGGGGCAAAAACGAGCAGTACTTC
>TRBV30|TRBJ2-1|NA|few
CAWGHGGDSNEQFF
TGTGCCTGGGGCCACGGGGGAGATAGCAATGAGCAGTTCTTC
>TRBV6-5|TRBJ1-4|TRBD1|NA
CASLRQGVDEKLFF
TGTGCCAGCCTAAGACAGGGGGTTGATGAAAAACTGTTTTTT